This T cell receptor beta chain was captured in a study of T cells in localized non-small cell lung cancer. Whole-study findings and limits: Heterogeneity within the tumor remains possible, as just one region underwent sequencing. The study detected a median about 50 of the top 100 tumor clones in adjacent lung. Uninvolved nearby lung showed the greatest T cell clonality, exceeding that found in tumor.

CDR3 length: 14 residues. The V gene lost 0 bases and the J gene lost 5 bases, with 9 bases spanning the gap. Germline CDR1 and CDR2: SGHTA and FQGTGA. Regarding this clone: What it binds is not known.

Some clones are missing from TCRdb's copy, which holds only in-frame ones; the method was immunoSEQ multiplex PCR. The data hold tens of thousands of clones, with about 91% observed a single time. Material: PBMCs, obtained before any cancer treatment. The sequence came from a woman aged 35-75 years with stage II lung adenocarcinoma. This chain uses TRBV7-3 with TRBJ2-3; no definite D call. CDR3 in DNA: TGTGCCAGCAGCTTAACGCCCGCGTTAGATACGCAGTATTTT. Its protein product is CASSLTPALDTQYF.